This TCR beta chain is drawn from a study of blood T cell repertoires in COVID-19. Germline lookup yields CDR1 MNHNY and CDR2 SVGAGI (reference sequence). Trimming took off 2 bases at V and 9 bases at J, with 20 bases between the two ends. This CDR3 has 15 amino acids. Clones were read by immunoSEQ multiplex PCR, and TCRdb kept only the in-frame ones, dropping some. This table has fewer than 90,000 clones, 76% appearing once. This TCR was sampled from a man aged 60 to 69 with COVID-19, enrolled during active disease. Sequencing was performed on peripheral blood. The V and J genes are TRBV6-6 and TRBJ2-7, with D perhaps TRBD2 (5 bases). The CDR3 nucleotides are TGTGCCAGCAGTTACCCCCGAGCGGCCCCCTCAGGGCAGTACTTC. As protein: CASSYPRAAPSGQYF.